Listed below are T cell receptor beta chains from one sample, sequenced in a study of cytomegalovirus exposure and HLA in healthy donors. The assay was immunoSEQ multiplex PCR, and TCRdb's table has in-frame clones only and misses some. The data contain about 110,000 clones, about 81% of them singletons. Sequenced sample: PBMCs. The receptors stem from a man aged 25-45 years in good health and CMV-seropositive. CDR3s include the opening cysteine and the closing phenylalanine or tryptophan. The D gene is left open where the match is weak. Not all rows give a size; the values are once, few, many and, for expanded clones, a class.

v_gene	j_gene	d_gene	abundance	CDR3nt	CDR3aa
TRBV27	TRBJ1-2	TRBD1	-	TGTGCCAGCAGACAGGGGATTTCTGGCTACACCTTC	CASRQGISGYTF
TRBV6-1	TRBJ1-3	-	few	TGTCCAACCGGTCGGGGAAACACCATATATTTT	CPTGRGNTIYF
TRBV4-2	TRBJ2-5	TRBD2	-	TGTGCCAGCAGCCAAGATCGGCTAGCGGGAGGGACCCAGTACTTC	CASSQDRLAGGTQYF
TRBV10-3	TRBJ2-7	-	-	TGTGCCATCAGTCCCCGAGTCAGTGGAGCGGGACATCGTTTTTCCTACGAGCAGTACTTC	CAISPRVSGAGHRFSYEQYF
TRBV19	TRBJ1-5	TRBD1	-	TGTGCCAGTAGTATTGGTACAGGGGGGCGCGTAATACCCCAGCATTTT	CASSIGTGGRVIPQHF
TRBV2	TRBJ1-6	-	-	TGTGCCAGCAGTGAAGCGCTTCATAGGGGATTTAATTCACCCCTCCACTTT	CASSEALHRGFNSPLHF
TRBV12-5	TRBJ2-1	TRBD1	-	TGTGCTAGTGGACCGGGACAGGGTTTCAATGAGCAGTTCTTC	CASGPGQGFNEQFF
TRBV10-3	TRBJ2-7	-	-	TGTGCCATCAGCCAGGACTACGAGCAGTACTTC	CAISQDYEQYF
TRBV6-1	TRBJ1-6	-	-	TGTGCCAGCAGTGAGGCAGGGACATCCTATAATTCACCCCTCCACTTT	CASSEAGTSYNSPLHF
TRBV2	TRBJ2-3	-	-	TGTGCCAGCCAATTACTGATCTACACAGATACGCAGTATTTT	CASQLLIYTDTQYF
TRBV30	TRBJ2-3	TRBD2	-	TGTGCCTGGAGTCCCCTAGCGGGTGGGGAGTATTTT	CAWSPLAGGEYF
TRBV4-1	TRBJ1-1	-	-	TGCGCCAGCAGCCAAGAACGGGTTACGGACACTGAAGCTTTCTTT	CASSQERVTDTEAFF
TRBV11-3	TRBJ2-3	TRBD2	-	TGTGCCAGCAGCTTAGGGACTAGCGGGGATACAGATACGCAGTATTTT	CASSLGTSGDTDTQYF
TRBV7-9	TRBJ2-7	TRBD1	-	TGTGCCAGCAGCTGGACAGGGGGCGGCGAGCAGTACTTC	CASSWTGGGEQYF
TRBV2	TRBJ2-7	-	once	TGTGCCAGCAGGGTCCGGACAGCTGCCTCCTACGAGCAGTACTTC	CASRVRTAASYEQYF
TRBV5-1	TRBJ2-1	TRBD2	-	TGCGCCAGCAGCTTCGGGGGGGGGTACAATGAGCAGTTCTTC	CASSFGGGYNEQFF
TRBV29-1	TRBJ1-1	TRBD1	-	TGCAGCGTCCTGACAGGGCTGAACACTGAAGCTTTCTTT	CSVLTGLNTEAFF
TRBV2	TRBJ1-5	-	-	TGTGCCAGCAGTGGAGACTACGCTCGCAATCAGCCCCAGCATTTT	CASSGDYARNQPQHF
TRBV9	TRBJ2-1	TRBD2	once	TGTGCCAGCAGCGTACCGACTAGCGGGGGGAACTACAATGAGCAGTTCTTC	CASSVPTSGGNYNEQFF
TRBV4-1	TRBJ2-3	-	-	TGCGCCAGCAGCCAAGGCGGTACGCAGTATTTT	CASSQGGTQYF
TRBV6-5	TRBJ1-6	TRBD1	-	TGTGCCAGCCATAAGGACAGGGGGAATTCACCCCTCCACTTT	CASHKDRGNSPLHF
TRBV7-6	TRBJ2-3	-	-	TGTGCCAGCAGCTTAAACGAGGTGGCAGATACGCAGTATTTT	CASSLNEVADTQYF
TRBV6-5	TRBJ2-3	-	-	TGTGCCAGCAGTTTATATGGGCCGAACACAGATACGCAGTATTTT	CASSLYGPNTDTQYF
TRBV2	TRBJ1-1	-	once	TGTGCCAGCAATTGGGCGCCTGAAGCTTTCTTT	CASNWAPEAFF
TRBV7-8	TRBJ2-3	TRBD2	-	TGTGCCAGCAGCCCTTGGACTAGCGGGGATACGCAGTATTTT	CASSPWTSGDTQYF
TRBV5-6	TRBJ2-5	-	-	TGTGCCAGCAGCCACTCAGGGGTATTGGAGACCCAGTACTTC	CASSHSGVLETQYF
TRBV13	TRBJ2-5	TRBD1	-	TGTGCCAGCAACTTCCGAGGGACAGCACAAGAGACCCAGTACTTC	CASNFRGTAQETQYF
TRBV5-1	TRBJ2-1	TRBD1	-	TGCGCCAGCAGCTTACAGGGGGCGAGCTCCTACAATGAGCAGTTCTTC	CASSLQGASSYNEQFF
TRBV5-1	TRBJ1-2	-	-	TGCGCCAGCAGCTATGAACCCGGGACATACAGCGGTTACACCTTC	CASSYEPGTYSGYTF
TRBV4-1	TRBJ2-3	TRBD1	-	TGCGCCAGCAGCCGGACTGGGACAGGGGCGGGAGATACGCAGTATTTT	CASSRTGTGAGDTQYF
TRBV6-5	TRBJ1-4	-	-	TGTGCCAGCAGTTACGGGGGGTCTGATGAAAAACTGTTTTTT	CASSYGGSDEKLFF
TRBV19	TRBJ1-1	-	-	TGTGCCAGTAGTATAGGCGGGGGCGAGGACACTGAAGCTTTCTTT	CASSIGGGEDTEAFF
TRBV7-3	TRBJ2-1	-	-	TGTGCCAGCAGCCCCGAGTACTCCTACAATGAGCAGTTCTTC	CASSPEYSYNEQFF
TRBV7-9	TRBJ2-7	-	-	TGTGCCAGCAGCTTTGGTGGCCTTCCCACCGAGCAGTACTTC	CASSFGGLPTEQYF
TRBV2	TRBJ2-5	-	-	TGTGCCAGCAGTCCTCGGACAGTACTGGCCCAGTACTTC	CASSPRTVLAQYF
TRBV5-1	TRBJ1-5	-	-	TGCGCCAGCAGCTTGACCGGGAACTACAATCAGCCCCAGCATTTT	CASSLTGNYNQPQHF
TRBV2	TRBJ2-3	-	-	TGTGCCAGCAGTGATAGGGGGGGCGCAGATACGCAGTATTTT	CASSDRGGADTQYF
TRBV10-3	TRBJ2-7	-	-	TGTGCCATCAGTGAGTCGGCTAGCTACGAGCAGTACTTC	CAISESASYEQYF
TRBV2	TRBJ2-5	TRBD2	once	TGTGCCAGCAGTGGCCTAGCGGGGGGGCGTGAGACCCAGTACTTC	CASSGLAGGRETQYF
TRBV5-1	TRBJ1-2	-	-	TGCGCCAGCAGCTTGGCTCAGGGTACCCATGGCTACACCTTC	CASSLAQGTHGYTF
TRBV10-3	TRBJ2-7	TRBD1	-	TGTGCCACCCAAGGGACAGGGGTCAGCTACGAGCAGTACTTC	CATQGTGVSYEQYF
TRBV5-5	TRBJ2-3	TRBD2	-	TGTGCCAGCAGTACCAATGTGGGGGGGAAGAATACGCAGTATTTT	CASSTNVGGKNTQYF
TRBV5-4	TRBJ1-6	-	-	TGTGCCAGCAGCTCAGGACTCAATTCACCCCTCCACTTT	CASSSGLNSPLHF
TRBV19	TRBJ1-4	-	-	TGTGCCAGTAGTATCCCGAGGCGTGAAAAACTGTTTTTT	CASSIPRREKLFF
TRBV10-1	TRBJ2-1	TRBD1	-	TGCGCCAGCAGCCCTAACAGGGGAGCCTACAATGAGCAGTTCTTC	CASSPNRGAYNEQFF
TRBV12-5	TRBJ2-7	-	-	TGTGCTAGTGGTTTAGCGGTAGGGTACTCCTACGAGCAGTACTTC	CASGLAVGYSYEQYF
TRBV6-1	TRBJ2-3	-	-	TGTGCCAGCAGTGAAGCGCGCGGGCCGATGGATACGCAGTATTTT	CASSEARGPMDTQYF
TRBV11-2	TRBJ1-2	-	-	TGTGCCAGCAGCTCACTAAACGGGGTTTATGGCTACACCTTC	CASSSLNGVYGYTF